The 21 T cell receptor beta chains given below trace back to one sample, sequenced in a study of blood T cell repertoires in COVID-19. TCRdb's table, derived via immunoSEQ multiplex PCR, lists solely in-frame clones and lacks some. The sample holds tens of thousands of clones; 85% to 90% are singletons and the top ten take approximately 6.7%. The sample was peripheral blood. These receptors all stem from a woman older than 75 with active COVID-19.

The V call is TRBV19, the J call TRBJ1-5, with 9 bases lining up with TRBD1. Germline V gene lookup returns CDR1 LNHDA and CDR2 SQIVND (reference sequence). The CDR3 sequence is 17 residues long. V lost 1 base, J lost 3 bases, and 7 bases stayed unmatched. The DNA of the CDR3 is TGTGCCAGTAGTATAGCTCCGGGACAGGGAATCAATCAGCCCCAGCATTTT. It translates to CASSIAPGQGINQPQHF.

This clone was counted only a few times. V is TRBV15 and J is TRBJ2-1, with a tentative D call TRBD2 (6 bases). V was pared by 6 bases and J by 6 bases, with 15 bases between. The germline V gene has CDR1 LNHNV and CDR2 YYDKDF (reference sequence). The CDR3 is 14 amino acids. The CDR3 DNA reads as TGTGCCACCAGGACTAGTGGGAGTCCCAATGAGCAGTTCTTC. It specifies CATRTSGSPNEQFF.

In this sample, this clone turned up a few times. This chain uses TRBV4-2 with TRBJ2-2; TRBD1 matches 10 bases. V dropped 4 bases and J dropped 6; count of bases not matched to a gene: 5. Germline V gives CDR1 LGHNA, CDR2 YNFKEQ. The CDR3 contains 15 residues. The CDR3 DNA is TGTGCCAGCAGCCTCCGGGACAGGGGCCCCGGGGAGCTGTTTTTT. This encodes CASSLRDRGPGELFF.

The gene calls are TRBV19 and TRBJ2-2, with TRBD2 as a possible D gene (5 bases). Germline V gene lookup returns CDR1 LNHDA and CDR2 SQIVND (reference sequence). V was pared by 8 bases and J by 1 base, with 14 bases between. This CDR3 spans 15 amino acids. The CDR3, as DNA: TGTGCCAGTCCTCGCCCAGCGGAGAACACCGGGGAGCTGTTTTTT. Translated, it gives CASPRPAENTGELFF.

The V gene is TRBV6-5, the J gene TRBJ1-3, with TRBD1 matching over 8 bases. There are 14 residues in the CDR3. V shed 4 bases, J shed 7 bases, and the junction held 6 bases outside the gene matches. Looked up from germline, CDR1 is MNHEY and CDR2 is SVGAGI. The CDR3 protein is CASSSGQARNTIYF. CDR3 in DNA: TGTGCCAGCAGTTCGGGACAGGCGCGGAACACCATATATTTT.

The rearrangement uses TRBV6-6 and TRBJ2-1; 10 bases are a match to TRBD2. Trimming removed 2 bases from V and 4 bases from J; junction bases left unmatched: 2. This CDR3 has 15 amino acids. Germline V gives CDR1 MNHNY, CDR2 SVGAGI (reference sequence). CDR3 in amino acids: CASSYIAGGYNEQFF. DNA for the CDR3: TGTGCCAGCAGTTACATAGCGGGAGGATACAATGAGCAGTTCTTC.

The V call is TRBV12-3 or TRBV12-4, the J call TRBJ1-2, with no clear D. V was clipped by 1 base and J by 9 bases, with 12 bases between them. The length of the CDR3 is 13 residues. CDR3 residues: CASSLEQISSYTF. Written as DNA, the CDR3 is TGTGCCAGCAGTTTAGAACAGATCAGTAGCTACACCTTC.

The chain is built from TRBV9 and TRBJ2-2; 12 bases match TRBD2. The CDR3 totals 16 residues. Germline V lookup: CDR1 SGDLS, CDR2 YYNGEE. J gave up 7 bases and V 0 bases, and 4 bases lay outside the gene matches. The CDR3 DNA reads as TGTGCCAGCAGCGTAGGACTAGCGGGAGATAGCGGGGAGCTGTTTTTT. Its translation: CASSVGLAGDSGELFF.

J is TRBJ1-6 and V is TRBV28; D may be TRBD1 (5 bases). The CDR3 runs 14 residues. Germline CDR1 MDHEN, CDR2 SYDVKM. With 8 bases removed from V and 9 bases from J, the gap between germline ends came to 17 bases. This chain's CDR3 is CASRGVPKFSPLHF. The DNA for the CDR3 is TGTGCCAGCCGGGGGGTCCCCAAGTTTTCACCCCTCCACTTT.

The chain is built from TRBV7-8 and TRBJ2-3; tentatively, D is TRBD2 (5 bases). The CDR3 sequence is 14 residues long. With 5 bases removed from V and 3 bases from J, the gap between germline ends came to 12 bases. Per germline, CDR1 SGHVS and CDR2 FQNEAQ. The CDR3 reads CASSRDTRTDTQYF. CDR3 in DNA: TGTGCCAGCAGCCGAGACACTAGGACAGATACGCAGTATTTT.

The chain uses TRBV25-1 and TRBJ1-2; 8 positions agree with TRBD1. Germline V CDR1 and CDR2: MGHDK, SYGVNS. The CDR3 is 15 amino acids. The J segment lost 2 bases and the V segment lost 4 bases, leaving 6 bases of the junction unmatched. The CDR3 is CASSGQGRWNYGYTF. CDR3 sequence (DNA): TGTGCCAGCAGTGGACAGGGGAGGTGGAACTATGGCTACACCTTC.

The rearrangement uses TRBV18 and TRBJ1-4; tentatively, D is TRBD1 (6 bases). Germline V CDR1 and CDR2: KGHSH, LQKENI. V lost 3 bases and J lost 0, with 11 bases in between. The CDR3 covers 16 residues. The CDR3 protein is CASSPQGLATNEKLFF. The CDR3 nucleotides read TGTGCCAGCTCACCGCAGGGGCTAGCAACTAATGAAAAACTGTTTTTT.

This chain joins TRBV6-2 or TRBV6-3 and TRBJ2-7; 10 nucleotides line up with TRBD2. The CDR3 has 16 residues. J gave up 4 bases and V 6 bases, and 12 bases lay outside the gene matches. The germline V gene has CDR1 MNHEY and CDR2 SVGEGT. CDR3 amino acids: CASSSRSAGGRYEQYF. For the CDR3, the DNA is TGTGCCAGCAGCTCTAGGTCAGCGGGAGGGCGATACGAGCAGTACTTC.

The chain uses TRBV27 and TRBJ2-5; maybe TRBD2 (5 bases). V was shortened by 4 bases and J by 7 bases, with 16 bases between the two germline ends. The CDR3 has 14 amino acids. Looked up from germline, CDR1 is MNHEY and CDR2 is SMNVEV (reference sequence). DNA for the CDR3: TGTGCCAGCAGTTCCGAGGGATCCCCGGGGACCCAGTACTTC. Translated: CASSSEGSPGTQYF.

In DNA, the CDR3 is TGTGCCAGCAGCTTATCGTCATCCAGGGGGGCTAGCTCCTACGAGCAGTACTTC. This gives the protein CASSLSSSRGASSYEQYF. This chain joins TRBV11-2 and TRBJ2-7, with D possibly TRBD1 on 7 matching bases. This CDR3 comprises 18 residues. V gave up 2 bases and J gave up 0 bases, with 20 bases separating them. The germline CDR1 and CDR2 sequences are SGHAT and FQNNGV.

This clone occurred a few times. The rearrangement uses TRBV4-3 and TRBJ1-1; tentative D call: TRBD1 (5 bases). The germline V and J ends were trimmed by 4 bases and 11 bases, with 17 bases remaining between them. The length of the CDR3 is 13 residues. CDR1 LGHNA and CDR2 YSLEER come from the germline V gene. The CDR3 DNA reads as TGCGCCAGCAGCCTCAGCATCGGGGACTACGCTTTCTTT. This sequence encodes CASSLSIGDYAFF.

V is TRBV7-3 and J is TRBJ2-1; D possibly corresponds to TRBD2 (5 bases). The CDR3 loop spans 17 amino acids. Germline CDR1 reads SGHTA; CDR2 reads FQGTGA. Trimming took off 1 base at V and 8 bases at J, with 21 bases between the two ends. The CDR3 loop is CASSLSYRTLTSDEQFF. The CDR3, as DNA: TGTGCCAGCAGCTTAAGTTATCGGACTCTCACTTCCGATGAGCAGTTCTTC.

The chain joins TRBV5-1 to TRBJ1-5, with D maybe TRBD1 (6 bases). The CDR3 spans 15 residues. The V gene's germline CDR1 is SGHRS and CDR2 YFSETQ. Trimming left V 4 bases short and J 1 base short, with 12 bases between. CDR3 in amino acids: CASSPEGVSNQPQHF. The CDR3 DNA reads as TGCGCCAGCAGCCCCGAGGGGGTAAGCAATCAGCCCCAGCATTTT.

The chain is built from TRBV18 and TRBJ1-2; no reliable D call. Trimming removed 6 bases at V and 3 bases at J, with 14 bases between. The CDR3 is 14 amino acids. CDR1 KGHSH and CDR2 LQKENI come from the germline V gene. For the CDR3, the DNA is TGTGCCAGCTCTCCCCGGGATATAGACTATGGCTACACCTTC. Translated, it gives CASSPRDIDYGYTF.

The chain has TRBV9 and TRBJ2-7; 7 positions match TRBD2. The CDR3 length is 17 residues. Germline V gives CDR1 SGDLS, CDR2 YYNGEE. Germline trimming cut 0 bases from V and 3 bases from J; bases unmatched to any gene: 12. In DNA form, the CDR3 reads TGTGCCAGCAGCGTAGGTTGGGGAGGGCTAGTAAGCTACGAGCAGTACTTC. Its protein product is CASSVGWGGLVSYEQYF.

The chain has TRBV7-9 and TRBJ2-1; 12 bases fit TRBD2. This CDR3 comprises 17 residues. Germline V gene data show CDR1 as SEHNR and CDR2 as FQNEAQ (reference sequence). J lost 2 bases, V lost 4 bases, and 6 bases had no gene match. The CDR3 DNA reads TGTGCCAGCAGCTCCCAAGGACTAGCGGGGACCTACAATGAGCAGTTCTTC. It codes for CASSSQGLAGTYNEQFF.